This passage covers 18 T cell receptor beta chains from one sample sequenced in a study of T cell repertoires in cytomegalovirus infection. Each CDR3 protein gets one entry after TCRdb re-called the reads with MiXCR. The data hold some 180,000 distinct CDR3 sequences, with roughly 9% observed a single time. Source material: PBMCs. Receptor source: a human donor in good health (CMV status not recorded). Some clones in this sample may be carry-over from other donors' samples.

This clonotype turned up a few times. The CDR3 region has the DNA TGTGCCAGCGGGGCACTCTACGAGCAGTACTTC. Protein sequence: CASGALYEQYF. This chain uses TRBV12-3 or TRBV12-4 with TRBJ2-7; D possibly corresponds to TRBD1 (5 bases). Trimming shortened V by 8 bases and J by 3 bases, and 8 bases separated the two germline ends. The CDR3 is 11 amino acids.

Ten or more counts support this clonotype. The genes are TRBV7-2 and TRBJ2-7; the match to TRBD2 covers 8 bases. The CDR3 length is 15 residues. Germline V CDR1 and CDR2: SGHTA, FQGNSA. V lost 7 bases to trimming and J lost 4 bases; unmatched junction nucleotides: 12. CDR3 loop: CASKSLGRGTYEQYF. The CDR3 coding sequence is TGTGCCAGCAAAAGCCTCGGGAGGGGGACTTACGAGCAGTACTTC.

This clonotype was seen repeatedly, ten times or more. This chain uses TRBV29-1 with TRBJ1-1; 7 bases are shared with TRBD1. Per germline, CDR1 SQVTM and CDR2 ANQGSEA. V shed 7 bases and J 5 bases; nucleotides not matched to a gene: 10. The CDR3 consists of 13 residues. DNA of the CDR3: TGCAGCGCCGGCCGGACAGGCGTGACTGAAGCTTTCTTT. Amino acid sequence: CSAGRTGVTEAFF.

The chain combines TRBV12-3 or TRBV12-4 with TRBJ1-5; D is perhaps TRBD1 (6 bases). Deletions cut 7 bases from V and 4 bases from J, with 17 bases between. CDR3 length: 15 residues. CDR3 protein: CASTTRGGKNQPQHF. Here the CDR3 DNA reads TGTGCCAGCACCACGAGAGGGGGAAAAAATCAGCCCCAGCATTTT.

This clonotype was seen at least ten times. This sequence joins TRBV15 and TRBJ1-4, with TRBD1 as a possible D gene (5 bases). The CDR3 is made up of 15 amino acids. The germline CDR1 and CDR2 sequences are LNHNV and YYDKDF (reference sequence). The V end lost 5 bases, the J end lost 7 bases, and 17 bases lay between the germline ends. The CDR3, as DNA: TGTGCCACCAGCTCACCCGGGGACCATGGTGAAAAACTGTTTTTT. It encodes CATSSPGDHGEKLFF.

Turning to this clonotype: Mismatch with germline at one junction end may stem from a read error. The rearrangement joins TRBV30 to TRBJ2-3; the match to TRBD2 covers 12 bases. The CDR3 consists of 12 residues. Germline lookup yields CDR1 GTSNPN and CDR2 SVGIG (reference sequence). CDR3 sequence (DNA): TGTGCCTGCAGTGGACTAGCGGGACCAGATTCCTTT. Protein sequence: CACSGLAGPDSF.

This clonotype was counted only a few times. V gene TRBV20-1 combines with J gene TRBJ2-7, with D possibly TRBD1 on 6 matching bases. The CDR3 has 15 residues. With 4 bases removed from V and 5 bases from J, the gap between germline ends came to 21 bases. Germline V CDR1 and CDR2: DFQATT, SNEGSKA (reference sequence). The CDR3 sequence: CSATPGAPGRNEQYF. In DNA form, the CDR3 reads TGCAGTGCTACCCCAGGGGCCCCGGGGCGGAACGAGCAGTACTTC.

The gene calls are TRBV6-6 and TRBJ2-5, with D perhaps matching TRBD2 (6 bases). Trimming removed 4 bases from V and 4 bases from J, with 19 bases in between. The CDR3 has 16 amino acids. Germline values: CDR1 MNHNY, CDR2 SVGAGI (reference sequence). The CDR3 here is CASSSQDGEVRETQYF. The CDR3 coding sequence is TGTGCCAGCAGTTCCCAGGATGGGGAGGTTCGAGAGACCCAGTACTTC.

In this sample, this clonotype turned up many times. J is TRBJ1-6 and V is TRBV6-2 or TRBV6-3; 7 nucleotides line up with TRBD1. J gave up 9 bases and V 2 bases, and 7 bases lay outside the gene matches. CDR1 and CDR2 (germline): MNHEY, SVGEGT. The CDR3 is 15 amino acids. DNA of the CDR3: TGTGCCAGCAGTTACACCGGACAGGTTGGTTCACCCCTCCACTTT. Protein: CASSYTGQVGSPLHF.

This clonotype was detected ten times or more. The chain links TRBV7-2 to TRBJ2-1, with 9 bases aligning to TRBD2. Germline values: CDR1 SGHTA, CDR2 FQGNSA. There are 15 residues in the CDR3. V lost 5 bases to trimming and J lost 5 bases; unmatched junction nucleotides: 7. The CDR3 here is CASSGSSGIHNEQFF. The CDR3 DNA is TGTGCCAGCAGCGGATCTAGCGGGATTCACAATGAGCAGTTCTTC.

In regard to this clonotype: Given a much more abundant clone one base away, this may be a read error. The gene calls are TRBV6-2 or TRBV6-3 and TRBJ2-7; tentative D call: TRBD2 (6 bases). The CDR3 runs 13 residues. CDR1 is MNHEY and CDR2 is SVGEGT in the germline V gene. The CDR3 sequence: CTSRNGGSYEQYF. CDR3 nucleotide sequence: TGTACCAGCAGGAACGGGGGTTCGTACGAGCAGTACTTC.

V is TRBV6-2 or TRBV6-3 and J is TRBJ1-1; a possible D gene is TRBD1 (6 bases). This CDR3 has 16 residues. V gave up 7 bases and J gave up 4 bases, with 22 bases separating them. Germline CDR1 and CDR2: MNHEY and SVGEGT. The CDR3 reads CASKNKETGGSTEAFF. Here the CDR3 DNA reads TGTGCCAGCAAAAACAAGGAGACAGGAGGGAGCACTGAAGCTTTCTTT.

A remark on this clonotype: A much bigger clone sits one base away, suggesting this may be a read error. The genes are TRBV28 and TRBJ2-4, with D tentatively TRBD1 (6 bases). The V gene lost 3 bases and the J gene lost 6 bases, with 12 bases spanning the gap. CDR1 and CDR2 from the germline V gene are MDHEN and SYDVKM. This CDR3 has 14 amino acids. The DNA of the CDR3 is TGTGCCAGCAGTTTCAGGGGATGGTTAAACATTCAGTACTTC. Its translation: CASSFRGWLNIQYF.

Many counts were recorded for this clonotype. The V gene is TRBV15, the J gene TRBJ1-4, with D perhaps TRBD1 (6 bases). Germline CDR1 reads LNHNV; CDR2 reads YYDKDF (reference sequence). The length of the CDR3 is 15 residues. The V and J ends lost 6 bases and 7 bases respectively, with 18 bases between them. CDR3 DNA: TGTGCCACCAGGGGTTTACAGGGCAAGCGTGAAAAACTGTTTTTT. Protein product: CATRGLQGKREKLFF.

CDR3 in amino acids: CVSSLNTEAFF. DNA of the CDR3: TGTGTATCGTCCCTGAACACTGAAGCTTTCTTT. The chain links TRBV28 to TRBJ1-1; D call uncertain. The CDR3 spans 11 residues. CDR1 is MDHEN and CDR2 is SYDVKM in the germline V gene.

V is TRBV7-2 and J is TRBJ2-1; possibly TRBD1 for D (5 bases). Trimming shortened V by 1 base and J by 6 bases, and 10 bases separated the two germline ends. The germline CDR1 and CDR2 sequences are SGHTA and FQGNSA. The CDR3 totals 14 residues. The CDR3, as DNA: TGTGCCAGCAGCTTAGTCGGCAGGGTCAATGAGCAGTTCTTC. Translation: CASSLVGRVNEQFF.

This clonotype was detected ten times or more. The V call is TRBV2, the J call TRBJ2-5, with D perhaps being TRBD1 or TRBD2 (5 bases each). Looked up from germline, CDR1 is SNHLY and CDR2 is FYNNEI. The CDR3 loop spans 12 amino acids. The V end lost 9 bases, the J end lost 2 bases, and 10 bases lay between the germline ends. CDR3 DNA: TGTGCCAGGGGACGGTTGCAAGAGACCCAGTACTTC. It yields the protein CARGRLQETQYF. Drawing the rest from reference TRBV2 and TRBJ2-5, the complete variable domain is EPEVTQTPSHQVTQMGQEVILRCVPISNHLYFYWYRQILGQKVEFLVSFYNNEISEKSEIFDDQFSVERPDGSNFTLKIRSTKLEDSAMYFCARGRLQETQYFGPGTRLLVL.

This clonotype has more than one count but fewer than ten. The V gene is TRBV6-1, the J gene TRBJ2-1; the D call may be TRBD1 or TRBD2 (5 bases each). The CDR3 contains 15 residues. Germline CDR1 reads MNHNS; CDR2 reads SASEGT. V was cut by 3 bases and J by 9 bases, with 18 bases left in between. CDR3 bases: TGTGCCAGCAGTGAGTTTTTTGTTGGGGGATCTGAGCAGTTCTTC. This encodes CASSEFFVGGSEQFF.